The source of this T cell receptor beta chain is a study of monozygotic twins with inflammatory bowel disease. Study-wide results and caveats: The existence of one strong signal or clonotype linked to IBD lacked support.

Germline values: CDR1 SGHDT, CDR2 YYEEEE. The CDR3 has 13 amino acids. As to this clonotype: Its specificity is unknown.

With the 5' RACE reads reprocessed, TCRdb shows one record per CDR3 protein and no DNA. The table counts under 200,000 distinct CDR3 sequences; about 2.7% lies in the top ten. This receptor was identified in a human donor with ulcerative colitis or Crohn's disease, or a healthy co-twin of an affected twin (not recorded which). The chain couples TRBV5-6 to TRBJ1-1. Sequenced material: blood. CDR3 residues: CASTRSVGTEAFF.